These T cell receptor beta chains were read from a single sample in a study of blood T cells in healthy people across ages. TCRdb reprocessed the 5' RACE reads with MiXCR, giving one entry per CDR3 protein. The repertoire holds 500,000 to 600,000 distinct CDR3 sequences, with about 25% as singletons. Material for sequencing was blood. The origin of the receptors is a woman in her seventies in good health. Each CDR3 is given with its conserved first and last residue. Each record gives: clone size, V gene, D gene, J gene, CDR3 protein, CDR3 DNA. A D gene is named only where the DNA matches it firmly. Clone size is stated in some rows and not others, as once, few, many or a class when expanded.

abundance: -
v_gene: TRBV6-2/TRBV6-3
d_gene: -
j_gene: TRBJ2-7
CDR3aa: CASSRPTGTSHVEQYF
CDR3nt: TGTGCCAGCAGCCGACCTACAGGAACATCCCACGTCGAGCAGTACTTC

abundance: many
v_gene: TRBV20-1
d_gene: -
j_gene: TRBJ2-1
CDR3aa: CSAPTQQSYNEQFF
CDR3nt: TGCAGTGCCCCTACCCAGCAGTCCTACAATGAGCAGTTCTTC

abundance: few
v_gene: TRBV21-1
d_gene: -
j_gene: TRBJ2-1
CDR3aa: CASSNPGQGRRNEQFF
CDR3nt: TGTGCCAGCAGCAACCCGGGACAGGGGAGAAGGAATGAGCAGTTCTTC

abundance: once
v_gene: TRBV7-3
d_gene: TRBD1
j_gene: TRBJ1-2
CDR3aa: CASSPGQGEHGYTF
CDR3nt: TGTGCCAGCAGCCCAGGACAGGGGGAACATGGCTACACCTTC

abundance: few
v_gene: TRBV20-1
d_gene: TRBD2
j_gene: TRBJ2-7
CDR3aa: CSASGSGGAYEQYF
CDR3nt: TGCAGTGCTAGCGGAAGCGGGGGGGCCTACGAGCAGTACTTC

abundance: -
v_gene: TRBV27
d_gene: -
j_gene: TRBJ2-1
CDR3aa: CASRQAGNEQFF
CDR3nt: TGTGCCAGCAGACAGGCGGGCAATGAGCAGTTCTTC

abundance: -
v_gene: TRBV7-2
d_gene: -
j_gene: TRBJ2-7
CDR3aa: CASSLAGKSEQYF
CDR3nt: TGTGCCAGCAGCTTGGCAGGGAAGAGCGAGCAGTACTTC

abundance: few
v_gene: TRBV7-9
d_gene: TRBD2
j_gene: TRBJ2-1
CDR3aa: CASSSFPRLAGYVDEQFF
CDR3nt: TGTGCCAGCAGCTCTTTTCCCAGACTAGCGGGATATGTTGATGAGCAGTTCTTC

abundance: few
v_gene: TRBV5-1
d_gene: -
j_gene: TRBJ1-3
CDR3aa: CASSPSVGQSSGNTIYF
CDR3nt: TGCGCCAGCAGCCCCTCCGTCGGGCAGAGCTCTGGAAACACCATATATTTT

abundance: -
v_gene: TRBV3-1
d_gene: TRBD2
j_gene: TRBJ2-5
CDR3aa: CASSPTSGGAQETQYF
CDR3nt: TGTGCCAGCAGCCCGACTAGCGGGGGGGCCCAAGAGACCCAGTACTTC

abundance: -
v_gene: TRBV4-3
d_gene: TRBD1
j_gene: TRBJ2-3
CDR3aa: CASRRGRFGTDTQYF
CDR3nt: TGCGCCAGCAGGAGGGGGCGGTTTGGGACAGATACGCAGTATTTT

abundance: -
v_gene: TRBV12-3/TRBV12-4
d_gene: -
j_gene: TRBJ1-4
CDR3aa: CASTSGEKLFF
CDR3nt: TGTGCCAGCACCTCGGGGGAAAAACTGTTTTTT

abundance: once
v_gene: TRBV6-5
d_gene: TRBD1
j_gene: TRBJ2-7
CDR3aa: CASNLDRTEQYF
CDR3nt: TGTGCCAGCAACTTGGACAGGACCGAGCAGTACTTC

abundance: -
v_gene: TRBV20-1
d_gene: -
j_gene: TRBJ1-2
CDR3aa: CSARDLGAYTF
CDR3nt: TGCAGTGCTAGAGATTTAGGGGCCTACACCTTC

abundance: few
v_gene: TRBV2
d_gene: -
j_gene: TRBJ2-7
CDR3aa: CASRDEGSYEQYF
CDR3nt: TGTGCCAGTAGGGACGAGGGGTCCTACGAGCAGTACTTC

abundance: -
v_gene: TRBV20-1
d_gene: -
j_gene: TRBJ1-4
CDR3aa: CSAKLNEKLFF
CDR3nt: TGCAGTGCCAAGTTAAATGAAAAACTGTTTTTT

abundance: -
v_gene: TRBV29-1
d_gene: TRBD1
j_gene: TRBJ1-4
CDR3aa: CSVLGTEGAPRGKLFF
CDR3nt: TGCAGCGTTCTTGGCACAGAGGGGGCCCCCCGGGGAAAACTGTTTTTT

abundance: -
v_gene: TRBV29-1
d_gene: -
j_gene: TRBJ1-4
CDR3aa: CSVRGQVNEKLFF
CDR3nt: TGCAGCGTACGAGGTCAGGTGAATGAAAAACTGTTTTTT

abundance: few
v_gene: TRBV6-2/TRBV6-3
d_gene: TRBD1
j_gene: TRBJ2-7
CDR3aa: CASSLTGGTYEQYF
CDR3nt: TGTGCCAGCAGTCTGACAGGGGGAACCTACGAGCAGTACTTC

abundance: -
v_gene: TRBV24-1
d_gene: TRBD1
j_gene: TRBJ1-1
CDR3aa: CATQDRGPEAFF
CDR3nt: TGTGCCACCCAGGACAGGGGGCCTGAAGCTTTCTTT

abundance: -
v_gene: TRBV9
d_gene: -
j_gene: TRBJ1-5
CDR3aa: CASSTGSQPQHF
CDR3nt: TGTGCCAGCAGCACGGGCAGCCAGCCCCAGCATTTT

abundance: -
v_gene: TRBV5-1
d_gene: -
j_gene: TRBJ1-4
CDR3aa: CARSLDGHLASNEKLFF
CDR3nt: TGCGCCCGCAGCTTGGACGGACACCTCGCTTCTAATGAAAAACTGTTTTTT

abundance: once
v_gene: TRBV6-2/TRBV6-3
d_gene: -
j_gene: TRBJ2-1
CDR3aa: CASSYSKGPLSSYNEQFF
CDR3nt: TGTGCCAGCAGTTACTCGAAGGGACCCCTTAGCTCCTACAATGAGCAGTTCTTC

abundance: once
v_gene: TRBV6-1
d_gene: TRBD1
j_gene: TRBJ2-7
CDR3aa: CASSESPGQGGRYEQYF
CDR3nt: TGTGCCAGCAGTGAATCCCCGGGACAGGGGGGTCGCTACGAGCAGTACTTC

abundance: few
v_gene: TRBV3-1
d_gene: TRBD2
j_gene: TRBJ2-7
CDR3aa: CASSPGGSGGPYEQYF
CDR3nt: TGTGCCAGCAGCCCTGGAGGTAGCGGGGGACCCTACGAGCAGTACTTC

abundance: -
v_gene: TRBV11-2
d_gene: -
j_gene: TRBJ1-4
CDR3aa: CASTLRAATNEKLFF
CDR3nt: TGTGCCAGCACCCTAAGGGCTGCAACTAATGAAAAACTGTTTTTT

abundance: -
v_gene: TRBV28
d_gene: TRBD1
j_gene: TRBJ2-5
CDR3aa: CASSDPPGTGVETQYF
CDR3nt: TGTGCCAGCAGTGACCCCCCTGGGACAGGGGTGGAGACCCAGTACTTC

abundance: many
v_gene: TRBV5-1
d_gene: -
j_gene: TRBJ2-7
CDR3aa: CASSLGAGLYEQYF
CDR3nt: TGCGCCAGCAGCTTGGGAGCAGGGTTGTACGAGCAGTACTTC

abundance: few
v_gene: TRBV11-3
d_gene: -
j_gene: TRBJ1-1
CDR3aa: CASSFPGPTEAFF
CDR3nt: TGTGCCAGCAGCTTCCCGGGACCCACTGAAGCTTTCTTT

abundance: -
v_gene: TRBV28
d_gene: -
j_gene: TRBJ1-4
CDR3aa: CASSPKNRVGEKLFF
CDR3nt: TGTGCCAGCAGCCCGAAAAACAGGGTCGGTGAAAAACTGTTTTTT

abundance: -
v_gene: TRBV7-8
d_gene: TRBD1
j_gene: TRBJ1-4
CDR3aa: CASSFLSGQGHGNEKLFF
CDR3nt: TGTGCCAGCAGCTTTCTTTCCGGACAGGGTCACGGAAATGAAAAACTGTTTTTT

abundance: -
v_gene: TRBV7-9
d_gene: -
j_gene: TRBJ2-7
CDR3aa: CASSTWTANYEQYF
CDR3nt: TGTGCCAGCAGCACCTGGACAGCGAACTACGAGCAGTACTTC

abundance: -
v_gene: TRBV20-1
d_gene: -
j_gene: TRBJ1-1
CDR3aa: CSARDPRTGTNTEAFF
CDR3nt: TGCAGTGCTAGAGATCCAAGAACGGGTACTAACACTGAAGCTTTCTTT

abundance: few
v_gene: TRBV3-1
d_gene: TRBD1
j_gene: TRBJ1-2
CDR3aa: CASSRGQVLGYTF
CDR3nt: TGTGCCAGCAGCCGTGGACAGGTTCTGGGCTACACCTTC

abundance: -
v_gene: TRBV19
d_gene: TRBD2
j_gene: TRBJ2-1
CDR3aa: CASTLAGGPYEQFF
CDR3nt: TGTGCCAGTACCTTAGCGGGGGGGCCCTATGAGCAGTTCTTC

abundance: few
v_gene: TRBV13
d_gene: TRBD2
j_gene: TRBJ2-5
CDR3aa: CAGSAGTSGETQYF
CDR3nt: TGTGCCGGCAGCGCCGGGACTAGCGGGGAGACCCAGTACTTC

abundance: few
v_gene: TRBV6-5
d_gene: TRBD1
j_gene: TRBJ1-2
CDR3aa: CASSYSNRGHGYTF
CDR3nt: TGTGCCAGCAGTTACTCGAACAGGGGCCATGGCTACACCTTC

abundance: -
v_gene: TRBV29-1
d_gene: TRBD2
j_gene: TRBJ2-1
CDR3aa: CSWCGGESYNEQFF
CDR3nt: TGCAGTTGGTGCGGGGGGGAGTCCTACAATGAGCAGTTCTTC

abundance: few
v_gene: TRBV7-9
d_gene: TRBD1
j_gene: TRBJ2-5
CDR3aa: CASSRWDREETQYF
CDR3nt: TGTGCCAGCAGTCGATGGGACAGAGAAGAGACCCAGTACTTC

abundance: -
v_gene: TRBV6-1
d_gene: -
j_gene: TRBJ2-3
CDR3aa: CASSEGDLTTDTQYF
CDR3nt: TGTGCCAGCAGTGAAGGGGACTTGACCACAGATACGCAGTATTTT

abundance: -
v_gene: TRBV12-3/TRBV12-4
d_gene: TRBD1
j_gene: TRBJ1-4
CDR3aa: CASSHRDSLHEKLFF
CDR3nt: TGTGCCAGCAGTCATAGGGACAGTCTCCACGAAAAACTGTTTTTT

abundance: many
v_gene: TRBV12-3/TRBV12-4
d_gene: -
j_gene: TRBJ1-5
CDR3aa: CASRAGNVGQPQHF
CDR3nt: TGTGCCAGCAGGGCCGGAAACGTCGGTCAGCCCCAGCATTTT

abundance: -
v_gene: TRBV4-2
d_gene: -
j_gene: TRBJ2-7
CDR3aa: CASSQEPLPDEQYF
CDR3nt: TGTGCCAGCAGCCAAGAGCCCCTACCCGACGAGCAGTACTTC

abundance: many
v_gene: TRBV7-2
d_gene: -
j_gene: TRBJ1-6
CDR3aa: CASSLRGPTSPLHF
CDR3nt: TGTGCCAGCAGCTTAAGGGGCCCGACTTCACCCCTCCACTTT

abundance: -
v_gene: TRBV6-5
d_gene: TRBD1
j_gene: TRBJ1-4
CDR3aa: CASSYRGGDGEKLFF
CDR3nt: TGTGCCAGCAGTTACCGAGGGGGCGACGGTGAAAAACTGTTTTTT

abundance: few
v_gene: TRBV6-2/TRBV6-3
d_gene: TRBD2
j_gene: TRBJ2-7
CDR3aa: CASSYGGGLPYEQYF
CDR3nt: TGTGCCAGCAGTTACGGCGGGGGGCTCCCTTACGAGCAGTACTTC

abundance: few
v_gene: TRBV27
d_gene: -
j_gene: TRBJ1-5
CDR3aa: CASSFVGNQPQHF
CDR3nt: TGTGCCAGCAGCTTTGTAGGGAATCAGCCCCAGCATTTT

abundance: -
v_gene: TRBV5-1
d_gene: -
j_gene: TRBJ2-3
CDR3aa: CASSLFTGTDTQYF
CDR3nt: TGCGCCAGCAGCTTGTTTACAGGCACAGATACGCAGTATTTT

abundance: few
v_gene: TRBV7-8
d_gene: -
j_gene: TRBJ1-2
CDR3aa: CASSLQRLGLGYTF
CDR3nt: TGTGCCAGCAGCTTGCAGCGACTGGGGTTAGGCTACACCTTC

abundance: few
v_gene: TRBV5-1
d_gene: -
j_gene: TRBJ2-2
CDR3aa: CASTSTNTGELFF
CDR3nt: TGCGCCAGTACAAGTACGAACACCGGGGAGCTGTTTTTT

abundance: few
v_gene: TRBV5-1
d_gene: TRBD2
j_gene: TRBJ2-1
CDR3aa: CASSLALAETNEQFF
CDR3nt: TGCGCCAGCAGCTTGGCCCTAGCGGAGACCAATGAGCAGTTCTTC

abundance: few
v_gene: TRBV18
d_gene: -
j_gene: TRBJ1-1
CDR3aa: CASSQQWNTEAFF
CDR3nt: TGTGCCAGCTCACAACAGTGGAACACTGAAGCTTTCTTT

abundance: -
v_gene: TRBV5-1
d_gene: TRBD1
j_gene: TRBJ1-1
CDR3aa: CASSLGGTGKSAFF
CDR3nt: TGCGCCAGCAGCCTGGGAGGGACAGGGAAATCAGCTTTCTTT

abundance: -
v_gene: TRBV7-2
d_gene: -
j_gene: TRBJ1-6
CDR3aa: CASSLGSSLLPARVPLHF
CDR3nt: TGTGCCAGCAGCTTAGGCAGCTCCCTACTCCCCGCCCGGGTGCCCCTCCACTTT